This paragraph covers one T cell receptor beta chain sequence. Its antigen remains unidentified. The CDR3 runs to 13 residues. The ends were cut back, 1 base at V and 9 bases at J, with 13 bases in the middle. Looked up from germline, CDR1 is GTSNPN and CDR2 is SVGIG (reference sequence). These data belong to a study of cytomegalovirus exposure and HLA in healthy donors. Overall study findings and caveats: Cytomegalovirus-associated TCR beta chains were listed, numbering 150 to 200. In vitro testing confirmed a few CMV-associated chains as specific for CMV antigens.

The study ran its PCR with 60 Vbeta and 13 Jbeta primers. Data came from immunoSEQ multiplex PCR; TCRdb stores just in-frame clones and leaves some out. The table records tens of thousands of clones, roughly 72% of them present only once. The sequence derives from a woman in her forties or fifties in good health and CMV-seropositive. This sequence joins TRBV30 and TRBJ2-1, with D perhaps matching TRBD1 (5 bases). What was sequenced was PBMCs. The CDR3 loop reads CAWSGLWGAEQFF. The CDR3 DNA is TGTGCCTGGAGTGGGTTATGGGGCGCTGAGCAGTTCTTC.